This entry describes one T cell receptor beta chain. Its antigen is still unknown. Sequencing relied on an Illumina HiSeq 2000. 5'RACE template switching, by which a universal primer site and unique molecular identifiers were added, was used to make TCR beta cDNA libraries. Synthesis of cDNA was primed from the TCR beta constant segment and was followed by two consecutive PCR amplification steps. In the authors' own workflow: MIGEC was used to demultiplex reads and group the reads by UMI, and MiTCR was used to assemble and quantify clonotypes. To exclude erroneous sequences, any TCR cDNA sequence not supported by at least two reads was discarded. The tcR package was used for downstream repertoire analysis, with clonotypes matched between fractions based on CDR3 nucleotide sequence plus V segment. Antigen specificity was annotated against VDJdb with VDJmatch, allowing one amino acid substitution in CDR3. After reprocessing by TCRdb, each CDR3 protein sequence is one entry, and no DNA is given. Clone size and V and J calls follow TCRdb, not the original study. The table kept for this sample lists over 350,000 distinct CDR3 sequences. The ten largest clones add up to about 11% of the sample.

The germline V gene yields SQVTM for CDR1 and ANQGSEA for CDR2. From cysteine to phenylalanine, the CDR3 is 13 amino acids long. No coding sequence is recorded. This sample is drawn from a study of T cells expressing NK-cell markers (dated by TCRdb to about 2020). Describing the broader study: About eight donors provided sorted CD3+CD56+NKG2C+, CD3+CD56+NKG2C- and CD3+CD56-NKG2C+ T-cell subsets, whose TCR beta-chain repertoires were profiled. Of the eight sequenced donors, seven were found to be HCMV-seropositive and one was found to be HCMV-seronegative. All eight donors whose samples were sequenced were randomly selected healthy volunteers, three of them men and five women. The libraries were sequenced on Illumina HiSeq 2000/2500, MiSeq or NextSeq, producing 2 x 150 bp reads. On the study overall, not on this receptor specifically: Whether the expanded NKG2C-expressing T cell clones were specific for HCMV antigens was left unclear. In about 6 donors, the dominant CD3+CD56+NKG2C+ clonotypes were found to rank among the top 10 CD8+ clonotypes and to make up about 1.0-8% of CD8+ T cells. Those dominant clonotypes were again the most abundant among CD3+CD56-NKG2C+ cells in a few donors, at about 28.3-60.1%.

To determine HCMV serostatus, a commercial ELISA kit was used to detect HCMV-specific IgG in serum. Ficoll density gradient centrifugation was used to isolate peripheral blood mononuclear cells from blood. This receptor was identified in a woman between 45 and 60 years old in good health. Donor details come from another sample of the same person, matched by shared clones. Sequenced material: blood T cells: a sorted CD56 or NKG2C T cell subset, CD4+ or CD8+ T cells, or bulk PBMC T cells (not recorded which). This chain is built from TRBV29-1 and TRBJ1-1. CDR3 protein: CSVRRTMNTEAFF.